The 21 T cell receptor beta chains below all came from one sample that was sequenced in a study of PD-L1 blockade in urothelial cancer. Time point meaning: peripheral blood 6 weeks after treatment start. Data came from immunoSEQ multiplex PCR; TCRdb stores just in-frame clones and leaves some out. Among about 36,000 clones listed, 84% were seen once. The specimen was PBMCs, collected around atezolizumab (anti-PD-L1) treatment. Receptor source: a man between 40 and 49 years old with urothelial cancer.

The chain links TRBV6-1 to TRBJ2-3; D uncertain. Germline CDR1 is MNHNS and CDR2 is SASEGT. The ends were cut back, 1 base at V and 6 bases at J, with 14 bases in the middle. The CDR3 runs to 15 residues. Here the CDR3 reads CASSEVRAPRDTQYF. CDR3 nucleotides: TGTGCCAGCAGTGAAGTTCGCGCCCCCAGGGATACGCAGTATTTT.

The V call is TRBV7-4, the J call TRBJ2-7; TRBD1 aligns across 8 bases. Per germline, CDR1 SGHVT and CDR2 SQSDAQ. CDR3 length: 19 residues. The J segment lost 3 bases and the V segment lost 4 bases, leaving 20 bases of the junction unmatched. The CDR3 DNA is TGTGCCAGCAGCTGGGACAGGAGCCACGGGAGCCTAAGAGACTACGAGCAGTACTTC. It codes for CASSWDRSHGSLRDYEQYF.

V usage is TRBV6-5 and J usage is TRBJ1-2; 8 bases fit TRBD1. The CDR3 runs 14 residues. The J segment lost 3 bases and the V segment lost 6 bases, leaving 6 bases of the junction unmatched. From germline, CDR1 is MNHEY and CDR2 SVGAGI. The CDR3 sequence is CASRAGGADYGYTF. The CDR3 DNA reads TGTGCCAGCAGAGCAGGGGGCGCGGACTATGGCTACACCTTC.

The chain couples TRBV13 to TRBJ2-7; possible D gene TRBD1, 5 bases. The germline CDR1 and CDR2 sequences are PRHDT and FYEKMQ (reference sequence). The CDR3 runs to 14 residues. Trimming left V 5 bases short and J 3 bases short, with 14 bases between. The CDR3 loop reads CASSPPAGFYEQYF. CDR3 in DNA: TGTGCCAGCAGCCCACCGGCAGGGTTCTACGAGCAGTACTTC.

The chain links TRBV7-9 to TRBJ1-4, with 8 bases that match TRBD1. The trim removed 3 bases at V and 7 bases at J, leaving 7 bases unmatched. This CDR3 contains 15 residues. CDR1 SEHNR and CDR2 FQNEAQ come from the germline V gene (reference sequence). CDR3 bases: TGTGCCAGCAGCTTTGAGGACAGGGTAGCTGAAAAACTGTTTTTT. This sequence encodes CASSFEDRVAEKLFF.

The chain links TRBV2 to TRBJ1-2; weak D call: TRBD1 (6 bases). Germline lookup yields CDR1 SNHLY and CDR2 FYNNEI. V lost 6 bases to trimming and J lost 5 bases, with 16 bases between them. The CDR3 runs 14 residues. The CDR3 is CASRGQILGYGYTF. CDR3 nucleotide sequence: TGTGCCAGCAGGGGACAAATCTTGGGTTATGGCTACACCTTC.

In the case of this clone: The same CDR3 can be traced to other DNA sequences in this sample. The chain is built from TRBV5-1 and TRBJ2-7; 8 positions agree with TRBD2. V lost 0 bases, J lost 3 bases, and 2 bases stayed unmatched. The length of the CDR3 is 14 residues. Germline CDR1 reads SGHRS; CDR2 reads YFSETQ. CDR3 DNA sequence: TGCGCCAGCAGCTTGGTGGCGGGAGGCTACGAGCAGTACTTC. The encoded protein is CASSLVAGGYEQYF. Looking up the rest from reference TRBV5-1 and TRBJ2-7 gives the full variable domain: KAGVTQTPRYLIKTRGQQVTLSCSPISGHRSVSWYQQTPGQGLQFLFEYFSETQRNKGNFPGRFSGRQFSNSRSEMNVSTLELGDSALYLCASSLVAGGYEQYFGPGTRLTVT.

The rearrangement uses TRBV19 and TRBJ2-1, with 14 bases fitting TRBD2. V was clipped by 5 bases and J by 10 bases; unmatched bases: 7. CDR1 and CDR2 (germline): LNHDA, SQIVND (reference sequence). The CDR3 length is 15 residues. CDR3 protein: CASSQGLAGAEEQFF. Here the CDR3 DNA reads TGTGCCAGTAGTCAGGGACTAGCGGGAGCGGAGGAGCAGTTCTTC.

The chain joins TRBV20-1 to TRBJ1-1; no clear D. This CDR3 has 8 amino acids. Germline V gives CDR1 DFQATT, CDR2 SNEGSKA (reference sequence). Trimming removed 8 bases from V and 11 bases from J, with 9 bases in between. CDR3 coding DNA: TGCAGTCCTCGCGGGGCTTTCTTT. It is translated as CSPRGAFF.

This clone was observed a single time. The chain combines TRBV4-3 with TRBJ2-3, with 7 bases fitting TRBD2. This CDR3 comprises 16 residues. Trimming cost V 0 bases and J 2 bases; bases outside gene matches: 5. Germline V gene sequence: CDR1 LGHNA, CDR2 YSLEER. The CDR3 DNA follows: TGCGCCAGCAGCCAAGATCCGGGGGGATCCACAGATACGCAGTATTTT. Translation: CASSQDPGGSTDTQYF.

This clone appeared a single time. V and J are TRBV6-6 and TRBJ2-7; D is possibly TRBD2 (6 bases). Per the germline V gene, CDR1 is MNHNY and CDR2 is SVGAGI (reference sequence). This CDR3 is built from 14 residues. Trimming left V 7 bases short and J 1 base short, with 14 bases between. The chain's CDR3 is CASNGDSSSYEQYF. The CDR3 DNA follows: TGTGCCAGCAATGGGGACTCCTCGTCCTACGAGCAGTACTTC.

V gene TRBV28 combines with J gene TRBJ1-1; the match to TRBD1 covers 9 bases. Germline trimming cut 6 bases from V and 2 bases from J; bases unmatched to any gene: 4. The CDR3 loop spans 14 amino acids. Germline lookup yields CDR1 MDHEN and CDR2 SYDVKM. CDR3 region: CASRQGAGNTEAFF. CDR3 DNA sequence: TGTGCCAGCAGACAGGGGGCCGGCAACACTGAAGCTTTCTTT.

CDR3 in amino acids: CASTGAFPMNTEAFF. The CDR3 DNA reads as TGCGCCAGCACAGGGGCTTTTCCTATGAACACTGAAGCTTTCTTT. The chain combines TRBV10-1 with TRBJ1-1, with a weak D call TRBD1 (6 bases). This CDR3 is built from 15 residues. CDR1 and CDR2 from the germline V gene are WNHNN and SYGVQD (reference sequence). Trimming pared 7 bases from V and 0 bases from J, leaving 15 bases between.

V gene TRBV15 combines with J gene TRBJ2-5, with a weak D call TRBD2 (6 bases). Germline V gene sequence: CDR1 LNHNV, CDR2 YYDKDF (reference sequence). This CDR3 region has 13 residues. V was trimmed by 5 bases and J by 5 bases, leaving 12 bases between them. The DNA of the CDR3 is TGTGCCACCAGCGGGGGGTCGACGGAGACCCAGTACTTC. The encoded protein is CATSGGSTETQYF.

This clone was seen a handful of times. In DNA, the CDR3 is TGTGCCGGTCTAGCGGGGGAACCCCCAGATACGCAGTATTTT. This codes for CAGLAGEPPDTQYF. The chain couples TRBV7-9 to TRBJ2-3, with TRBD2 matching 10 bases. Germline V lookup: CDR1 SEHNR, CDR2 FQNEAQ (reference sequence). The CDR3 is made up of 14 amino acids. With 11 bases clipped from V and 4 bases from J, the junction kept 9 bases outside the gene matches.

This clone was detected only once. The chain combines TRBV7-2 with TRBJ2-3, with 7 positions matching TRBD2. Germline trimming cut 6 bases from V and 6 bases from J; bases unmatched to any gene: 18. Per germline, CDR1 SGHTA and CDR2 FQGNSA. The CDR3 is 17 amino acids. CDR3 coding DNA: TGTGCCAGCAGTCACCCGAGGGATAGCGGGCCCAGGGATACGCAGTATTTT. Amino acids: CASSHPRDSGPRDTQYF. The full variable domain, its missing parts supplied by reference TRBV7-2 and TRBJ2-3, is GAGVSQSPSNKVTEKGKDVELRCDPISGHTALYWYRQSLGQGLEFLIYFQGNSAPDKSGLPSDRFSAERTGGSVSTLTIQRTQQEDSAVYLCASSHPRDSGPRDTQYFGPGTRLTVL.

The gene calls are TRBV4-3 and TRBJ2-1; 8 nucleotides match TRBD2. CDR1 and CDR2 (germline): LGHNA, YSLEER. The junction had 5 bases not matched to a gene; V was cut back by 1 base and J by 6 bases. The CDR3 runs 15 residues. The CDR3 DNA sequence: TGCGCCAGCAGCCAAGCGGCGGGAGGTTCCAATGAGCAGTTCTTC. It codes for CASSQAAGGSNEQFF.

The chain joins TRBV7-3 to TRBJ2-7; no firm D call. There are 15 residues in the CDR3. V gave up 2 bases and J gave up 0 bases, with 11 bases separating them. CDR1 SGHTA and CDR2 FQGTGA come from the germline V gene. CDR3 in amino acids: CASSLGGGTSYEQYF. The CDR3 DNA reads as TGTGCCAGCAGCTTAGGCGGCGGTACCTCCTACGAGCAGTACTTC.

This clone has only a few counts. The chain combines TRBV27 with TRBJ2-7; TRBD1 aligns across 8 bases. Trimming took 4 bases from V and 4 from J; bases not matched to a gene: 12. This CDR3 region has 16 residues. Germline V CDR1 and CDR2: MNHEY, SMNVEV (reference sequence). The CDR3 bases are TGTGCCAGCAGTTCCCACCCCAGGGGGCGGTTATACGAGCAGTACTTC. This gives the protein CASSSHPRGRLYEQYF.

This clone showed up just once. This chain connects TRBV7-2 to TRBJ2-2, with 7 bases identical to TRBD1. Per the germline V gene, CDR1 is SGHTA and CDR2 is FQGNSA. This CDR3 is 15 amino acids long. V shed 6 bases, J shed 2 bases, and the junction held 6 bases outside the gene matches. The CDR3 protein is CASRFTGVNTGELFF. The DNA for the CDR3 is TGTGCCAGCAGGTTCACAGGGGTAAACACCGGGGAGCTGTTTTTT.

This chain uses TRBV5-1 with TRBJ2-3; no clear D gene. Germline V gene sequence: CDR1 SGHRS, CDR2 YFSETQ. The CDR3 extends over 13 amino acids. The V end lost 1 base, the J end lost 0 bases, and 3 bases lay between the germline ends. CDR3 coding DNA: TGCGCCAGCAGCTTGTCTAGCACAGATACGCAGTATTTT. It specifies CASSLSSTDTQYF.